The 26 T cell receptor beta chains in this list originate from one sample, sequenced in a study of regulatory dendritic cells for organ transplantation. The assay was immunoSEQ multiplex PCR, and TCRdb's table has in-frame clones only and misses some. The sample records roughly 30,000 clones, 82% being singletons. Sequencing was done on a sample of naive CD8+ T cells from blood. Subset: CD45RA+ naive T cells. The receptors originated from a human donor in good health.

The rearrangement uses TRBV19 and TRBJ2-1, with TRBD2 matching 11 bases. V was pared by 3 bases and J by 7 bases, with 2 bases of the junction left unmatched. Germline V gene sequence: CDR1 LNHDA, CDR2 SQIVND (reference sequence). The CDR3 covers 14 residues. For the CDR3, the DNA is TGTGCCAGTAGTATTAGCGGGGGGGCGAATGAGCAGTTCTTC. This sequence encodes CASSISGGANEQFF. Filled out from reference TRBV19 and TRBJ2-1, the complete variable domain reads DGGITQSPKYLFRKEGQNVTLSCEQNLNHDAMYWYRQDPGQGLRLIYYSQIVNDFQKGDIAEGYSVSREKKESFPLTVTSAQKNPTAFYLCASSISGGANEQFFGPGTRLTVL.

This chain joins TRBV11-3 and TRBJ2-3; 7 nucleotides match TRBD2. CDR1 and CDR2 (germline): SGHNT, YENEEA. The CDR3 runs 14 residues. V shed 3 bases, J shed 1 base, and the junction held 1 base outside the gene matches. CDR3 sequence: CASSFAGGTDTQYF. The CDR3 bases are TGTGCCAGCAGCTTCGCGGGGGGCACAGATACGCAGTATTTT.

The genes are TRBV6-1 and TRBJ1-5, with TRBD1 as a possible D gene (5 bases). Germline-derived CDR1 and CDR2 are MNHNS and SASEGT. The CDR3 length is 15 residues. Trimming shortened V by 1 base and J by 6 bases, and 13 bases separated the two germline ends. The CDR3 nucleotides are TGTGCCAGCAGTGAAGGGAAGGGGCAGGGTCAGCCCCAGCATTTT. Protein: CASSEGKGQGQPQHF.

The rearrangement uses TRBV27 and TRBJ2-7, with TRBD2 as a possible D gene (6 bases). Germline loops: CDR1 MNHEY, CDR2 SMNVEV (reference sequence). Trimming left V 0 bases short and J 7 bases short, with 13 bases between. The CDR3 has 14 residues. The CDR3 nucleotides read TGTGCCAGCAGTTTATCGAGGGGCGGGATAGAGCAGTACTTC. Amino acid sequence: CASSLSRGGIEQYF.

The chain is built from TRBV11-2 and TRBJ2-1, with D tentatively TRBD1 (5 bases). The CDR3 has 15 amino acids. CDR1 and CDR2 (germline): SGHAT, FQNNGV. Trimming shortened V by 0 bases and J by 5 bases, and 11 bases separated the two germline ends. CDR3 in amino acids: CASSLEVRAHNEQFF. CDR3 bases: TGTGCCAGCAGCTTAGAAGTCAGGGCCCACAATGAGCAGTTCTTC.

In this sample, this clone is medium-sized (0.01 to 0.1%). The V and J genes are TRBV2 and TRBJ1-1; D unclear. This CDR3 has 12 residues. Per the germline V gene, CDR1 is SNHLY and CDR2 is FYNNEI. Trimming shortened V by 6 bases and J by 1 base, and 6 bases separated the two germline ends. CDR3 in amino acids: CASRYGNTEAFF. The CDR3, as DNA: TGTGCCAGCAGGTACGGGAACACTGAAGCTTTCTTT. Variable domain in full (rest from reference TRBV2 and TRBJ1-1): EPEVTQTPSHQVTQMGQEVILRCVPISNHLYFYWYRQILGQKVEFLVSFYNNEISEKSEIFDDQFSVERPDGSNFTLKIRSTKLEDSAMYFCASRYGNTEAFFGQGTRLTVV.

CDR3 residues: CASSVSGGEAFF. The CDR3, as DNA: TGTGCCAGCAGCGTAAGCGGGGGAGAAGCTTTCTTT. The chain recombines TRBV9 with TRBJ1-1, with a tentative D call TRBD1 (5 bases). The CDR3 covers 12 residues. Germline loops: CDR1 SGDLS, CDR2 YYNGEE. V lost 1 base, J lost 8 bases, and 9 bases lay in between.

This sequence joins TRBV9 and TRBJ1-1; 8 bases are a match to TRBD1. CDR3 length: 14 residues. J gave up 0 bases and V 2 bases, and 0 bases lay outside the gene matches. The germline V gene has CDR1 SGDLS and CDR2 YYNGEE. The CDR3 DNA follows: TGTGCCAGCAGCGTGGACAGGGTGAACACTGAAGCTTTCTTT. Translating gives CASSVDRVNTEAFF.

CDR3 sequence reads: CASSSSLDFLSNYGYTF. CDR3 sequence (DNA): TGTGCCAGCAGCTCATCCCTCGACTTCCTAAGTAACTATGGCTACACCTTC. V usage is TRBV9 and J usage is TRBJ1-2; D gene uncertain. V was shortened by 4 bases and J by 1 base, with 20 bases between the two germline ends. This CDR3 has 17 residues. CDR1 and CDR2 (germline): SGDLS, YYNGEE.

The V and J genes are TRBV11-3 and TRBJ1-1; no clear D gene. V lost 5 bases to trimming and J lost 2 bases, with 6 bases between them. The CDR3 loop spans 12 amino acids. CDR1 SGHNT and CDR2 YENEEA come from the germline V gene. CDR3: CASSLRNTEAFF. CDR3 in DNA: TGTGCCAGCAGCCTTAGAAACACTGAAGCTTTCTTT.

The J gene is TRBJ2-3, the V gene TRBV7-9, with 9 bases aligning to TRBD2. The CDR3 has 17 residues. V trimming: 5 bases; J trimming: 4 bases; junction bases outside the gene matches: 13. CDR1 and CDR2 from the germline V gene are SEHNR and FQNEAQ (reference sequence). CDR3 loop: CASSPRFLAGEPDTQYF. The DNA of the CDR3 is TGTGCCAGCAGCCCCCGGTTTTTAGCGGGGGAACCAGATACGCAGTATTTT.

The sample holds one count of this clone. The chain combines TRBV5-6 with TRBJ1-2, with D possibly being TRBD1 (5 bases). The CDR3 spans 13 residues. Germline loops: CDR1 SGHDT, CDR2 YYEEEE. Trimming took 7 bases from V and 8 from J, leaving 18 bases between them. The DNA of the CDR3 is TGTGCCAGCTTGGGGGGAGAGGAACGGGGCTACACCTTC. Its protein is CASLGGEERGYTF.

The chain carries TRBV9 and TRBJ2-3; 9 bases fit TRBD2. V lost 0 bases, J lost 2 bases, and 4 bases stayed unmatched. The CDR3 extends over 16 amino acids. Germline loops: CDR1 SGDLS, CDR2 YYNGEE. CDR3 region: CASSVVGGGVTDTQYF. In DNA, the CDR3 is TGTGCCAGCAGCGTAGTAGGCGGGGGGGTCACAGATACGCAGTATTTT.

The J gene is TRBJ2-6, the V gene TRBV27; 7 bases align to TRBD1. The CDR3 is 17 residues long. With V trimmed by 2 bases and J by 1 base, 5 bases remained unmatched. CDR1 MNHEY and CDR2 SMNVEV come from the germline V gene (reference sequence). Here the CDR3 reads CASSLTGEISGANVLTF. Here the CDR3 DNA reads TGTGCCAGCAGTTTAACAGGGGAAATATCTGGGGCCAACGTCCTGACTTTC.

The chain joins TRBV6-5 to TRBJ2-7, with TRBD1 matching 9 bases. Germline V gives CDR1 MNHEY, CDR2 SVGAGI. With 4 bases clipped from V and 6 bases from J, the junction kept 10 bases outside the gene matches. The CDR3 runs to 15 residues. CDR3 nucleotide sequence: TGTGCCAGCAGTTCTCCGGGACAGGGCTTTCCCGAGCAGTACTTC. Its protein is CASSSPGQGFPEQYF.

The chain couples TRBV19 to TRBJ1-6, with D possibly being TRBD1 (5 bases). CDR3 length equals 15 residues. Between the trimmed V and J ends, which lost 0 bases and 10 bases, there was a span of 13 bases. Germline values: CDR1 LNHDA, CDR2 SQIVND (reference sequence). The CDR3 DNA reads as TGTGCCAGTAGTATAGAGGAAACAGGTTCATCACCCCTCCACTTT. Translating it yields CASSIEETGSSPLHF.

As DNA, the CDR3 is TGTGCCAGCAGTCGGGACAGGGGGGGGGATCAGCCCCAGCATTTT. Translation: CASSRDRGGDQPQHF. The chain combines TRBV6-5 with TRBJ1-5; 11 bases agree with TRBD1. Per the germline V gene, CDR1 is MNHEY and CDR2 is SVGAGI. Trimming took 5 bases from V and 5 from J; bases not matched to a gene: 5. The CDR3 extends over 15 amino acids.

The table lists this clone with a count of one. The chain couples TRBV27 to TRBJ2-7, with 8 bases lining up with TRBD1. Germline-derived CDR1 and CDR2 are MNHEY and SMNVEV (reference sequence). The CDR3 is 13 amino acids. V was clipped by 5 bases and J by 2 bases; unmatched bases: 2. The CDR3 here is CASSPGGPYEQYF. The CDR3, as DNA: TGTGCCAGCAGTCCAGGGGGCCCCTACGAGCAGTACTTC.

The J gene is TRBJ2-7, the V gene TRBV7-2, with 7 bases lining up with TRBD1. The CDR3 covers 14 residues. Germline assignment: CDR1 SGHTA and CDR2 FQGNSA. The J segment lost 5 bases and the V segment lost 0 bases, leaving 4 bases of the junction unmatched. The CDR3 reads CASSLATGSHEQYF. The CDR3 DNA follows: TGTGCCAGCAGCTTAGCGACAGGGTCCCACGAGCAGTACTTC.

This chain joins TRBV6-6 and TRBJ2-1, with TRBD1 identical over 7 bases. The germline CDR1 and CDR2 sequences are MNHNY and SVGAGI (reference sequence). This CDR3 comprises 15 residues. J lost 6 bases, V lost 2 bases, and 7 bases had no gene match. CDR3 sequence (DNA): TGTGCCAGCAGTTACATGGACAGGACGGTCAATGAGCAGTTCTTC. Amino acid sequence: CASSYMDRTVNEQFF.

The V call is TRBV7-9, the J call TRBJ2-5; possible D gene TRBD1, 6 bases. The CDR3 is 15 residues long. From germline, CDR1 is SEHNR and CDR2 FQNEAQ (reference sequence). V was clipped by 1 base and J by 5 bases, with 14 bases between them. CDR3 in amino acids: CASSLVQGPVETQYF. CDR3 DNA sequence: TGTGCCAGCAGCTTAGTACAGGGTCCGGTGGAGACCCAGTACTTC.

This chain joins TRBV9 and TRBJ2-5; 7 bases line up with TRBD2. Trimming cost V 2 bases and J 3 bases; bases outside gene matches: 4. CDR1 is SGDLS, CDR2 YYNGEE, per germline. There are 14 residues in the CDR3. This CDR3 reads CASSVAGREETQYF. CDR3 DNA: TGTGCCAGCAGCGTGGCAGGGAGGGAAGAGACCCAGTACTTC.

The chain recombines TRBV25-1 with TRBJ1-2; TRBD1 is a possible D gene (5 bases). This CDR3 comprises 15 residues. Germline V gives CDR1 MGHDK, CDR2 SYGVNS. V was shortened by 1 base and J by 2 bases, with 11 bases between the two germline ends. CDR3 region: CASSEWGGENYGYTF. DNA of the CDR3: TGTGCCAGCAGTGAATGGGGGGGTGAGAACTATGGCTACACCTTC.

CDR3 nucleotide sequence: TGTGCCACCAGTTCCGGGACACATCCAGCCGAGCAGTACTTC. Translation gives CATSSGTHPAEQYF. The rearrangement joins TRBV15 to TRBJ2-7, with D possibly being TRBD1 (6 bases). Between the trimmed V and J ends, which lost 6 bases and 6 bases, there was a span of 18 bases. The CDR3 has 14 amino acids. Germline V CDR1 and CDR2: LNHNV, YYDKDF (reference sequence).

CDR3 loop: CATSREGTGYDEQFF. As DNA, the CDR3 is TGTGCCACCAGCAGAGAGGGGACAGGGTATGATGAGCAGTTCTTC. The chain has TRBV15 and TRBJ2-1; 9 bases align to TRBD1. Per the germline V gene, CDR1 is LNHNV and CDR2 is YYDKDF (reference sequence). After removal of 0 bases from V and 8 bases from J, the junction contained 5 bases not matched to a gene. The CDR3 contains 15 residues.

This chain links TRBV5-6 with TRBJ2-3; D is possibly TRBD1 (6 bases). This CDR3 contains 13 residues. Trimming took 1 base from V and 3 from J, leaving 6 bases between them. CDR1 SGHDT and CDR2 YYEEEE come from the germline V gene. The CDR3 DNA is TGTGCCAGCAGCTTGACAGGGACAGATACGCAGTATTTT. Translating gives CASSLTGTDTQYF. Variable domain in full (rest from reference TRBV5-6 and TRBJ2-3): DAGVTQSPTHLIKTRGQQVTLRCSPKSGHDTVSWYQQALGQGPQFIFQYYEEEERQRGNFPDRFSGHQFPNYSSELNVNALLLGDSALYLCASSLTGTDTQYFGPGTRLTVL.